The rows below give T cell receptor beta chains drawn from one sample of a study of blood T cells in healthy people across ages. TCRdb called the 5' RACE reads again in MiXCR, with one record for every CDR3 protein. The sample contains around 1,500,000 distinct CDR3 sequences, under 30% of which appear only once. The sequenced sample consisted of blood. Every receptor here comes from a young woman in good health. CDR3s include the opening cysteine and the closing phenylalanine or tryptophan. A D gene is named only where the DNA matches it firmly.

J gene	V gene	D gene	CDR3 protein
TRBJ2-5	TRBV30	TRBD2	CAWSPLGTSGLFQQYF
TRBJ2-1	TRBV20-1	TRBD2	CSASALSEAGVENEQFF
TRBJ2-2	TRBV6-5	TRBD1	CASSRTGVTGELFF
TRBJ1-2	TRBV7-2	-	CASSLGVLYGYTF
TRBJ2-7	TRBV5-5	-	CASTLARGTYYEQYF
TRBJ2-7	TRBV5-5	TRBD2	CASSLVASGLLSAYEQYF
TRBJ2-5	TRBV29-1	TRBD2	CSVDPRAAGVRETQYF
TRBJ1-3	TRBV6-6	TRBD1	CASNRQGSGNTIYF
TRBJ2-7	TRBV6-5	-	CASSRVRYNYEQYF
TRBJ2-5	TRBV20-1	-	CSARRGGVAEQETQYF
TRBJ1-1	TRBV29-1	-	CSVSWGAVGDTEAFF
TRBJ2-7	TRBV6-2/TRBV6-3	-	CASSPTPLYEQYF
TRBJ2-1	TRBV10-3	-	CAISDPSVGNEQFF
TRBJ2-1	TRBV5-1	TRBD2	CASSSSGTSGDNEQFF
TRBJ2-7	TRBV6-2/TRBV6-3	TRBD1	CASSFPGQPYEQYF
TRBJ1-5	TRBV5-1	-	CASSLIGYSNQPQHF
TRBJ2-5	TRBV11-2	-	CASSPNSVIETQYF
TRBJ2-5	TRBV20-1	TRBD2	CSARAPLAGVQETQYF
TRBJ1-6	TRBV20-1	-	CSARDALIIDSPLHF
TRBJ1-2	TRBV5-5	TRBD1	CVSSQPHRGSRIGYTF
TRBJ2-7	TRBV20-1	TRBD1	CSARYLRGQGHEQYF
TRBJ1-6	TRBV10-3	-	CAISENPFSPLHF
TRBJ2-7	TRBV7-2	TRBD1	CASSSQGFYYGQYF
TRBJ1-1	TRBV12-3/TRBV12-4	-	CASRAQVNTEAFF
TRBJ1-5	TRBV19	-	CASKAAGWPQHF
TRBJ2-1	TRBV7-8	-	CASSPPGAGASYNEQFF
TRBJ1-1	TRBV27	-	CGSGIRESTEAFF
TRBJ2-5	TRBV24-1	-	CATSDPGQGMYGETQYF
TRBJ1-5	TRBV7-3	-	CVSSIYPGDQPQHF
TRBJ2-3	TRBV12-3/TRBV12-4	TRBD2	CASFLAGRSTDTQYF
TRBJ1-1	TRBV6-5	-	CASSYWGQKNTEAFF
TRBJ2-7	TRBV6-6	TRBD1	CASSYKLGQDSYEQYF
TRBJ1-6	TRBV7-2	TRBD1	CASSLDRGLSPLHF
TRBJ2-1	TRBV5-1	-	CASSSIAASSYSEQFF
TRBJ1-1	TRBV5-1	-	CASSLVGRGFSEAFF
TRBJ1-1	TRBV28	-	CASSPAGPNEAFF
TRBJ1-1	TRBV7-6	-	CASSLGDTMNTEAFF
TRBJ1-2	TRBV12-3/TRBV12-4	TRBD1	CASSFRGKEGYTF
TRBJ2-5	TRBV14	-	CASSQDRSSYRETQYF
TRBJ2-4	TRBV18	TRBD2	CASSAQIAGGVSANNEQYF
TRBJ2-7	TRBV20-1	-	CSATGRTEQYF
TRBJ2-5	TRBV4-3	-	CASSPQRTGWETQYF
TRBJ2-2	TRBV7-6	-	CASSRNGLAENTGELFF
TRBJ2-2	TRBV20-1	-	CSARPLRGGNTGELFF
TRBJ2-4	TRBV10-3	TRBD2	CAIGLAGVWEQYF
TRBJ1-1	TRBV14	-	CASSQVYLNTEAFF
TRBJ1-3	TRBV5-1	-	CASSLDGTSGNTIYF
TRBJ2-3	TRBV11-2	TRBD2	CASSSLLTAGEADTQYF
TRBJ1-4	TRBV3-1	TRBD1	CASSQDRSGGKLFF
TRBJ2-3	TRBV19	TRBD2	CASKGPGLASTDTQYF
TRBJ2-5	TRBV10-2	-	CASTPSSRQETQYF
TRBJ2-5	TRBV5-6	TRBD1	CASSLTGAKETQYF
TRBJ1-2	TRBV9	TRBD1	CASSPLDRGIYYGHTF
TRBJ1-5	TRBV28	TRBD1	CASSLAGSQGRGQPQHF
TRBJ2-1	TRBV3-1	-	CASSHEGVGYNEQFF
TRBJ2-4	TRBV28	-	CASFPGYNEQYF
TRBJ2-2	TRBV7-9	TRBD1	CASSARTGKNTGELFF
TRBJ2-7	TRBV4-2	-	CASSQGTGTQVYEQYF